Reported below is one T cell receptor (beta chain). The sample is drawn from a study of T-cell memory formation after mild COVID-19. TCRdb recomputed calls from the 5' RACE reads with MiXCR, one row per CDR3 protein. The sample has 560,000 or so distinct CDR3 sequences, 17% seen once; the top ten hold roughly 7.8%. V was trimmed by 3 bases and J by 4 bases, leaving 15 bases between them. The CDR3 spans 15 residues. CDR1 and CDR2 (germline): SGHRS, YFSETQ. The sequence came from an adult woman who had mild COVID-19 (a few samples of this study predate the infection). Cell type and time point are not known. The chain is built from TRBV5-1 and TRBJ2-3; perhaps TRBD2 as D (6 bases). The sequencing sample was made of PBMCs or a T cell subset sorted from them (not recorded which). CDR3 amino acids: CASSYGIAGPDTQYF. As DNA, the CDR3 is TGCGCCAGCAGCTATGGAATCGCGGGGCCAGATACGCAGTATTTT.